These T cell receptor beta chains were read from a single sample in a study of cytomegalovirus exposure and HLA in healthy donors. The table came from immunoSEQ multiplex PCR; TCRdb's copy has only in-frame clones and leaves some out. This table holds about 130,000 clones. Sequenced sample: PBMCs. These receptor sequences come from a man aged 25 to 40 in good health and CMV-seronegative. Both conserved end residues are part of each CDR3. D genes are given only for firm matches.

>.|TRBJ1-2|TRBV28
CASSFEDGYTF
TGTGCCAGCAGTTTTGAGGATGGCTACACCTTC
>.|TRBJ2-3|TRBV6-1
CASSQAFTSTDTQYF
TGTGCCAGCAGTCAAGCATTTACTAGCACAGATACGCAGTATTTT
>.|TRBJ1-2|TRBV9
CASSASPGNYGYTF
TGTGCCAGCAGCGCCTCCCCAGGGAACTATGGCTACACCTTC
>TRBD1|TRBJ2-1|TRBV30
CAGQDTNEQFF
TGTGCGGGACAGGACACCAATGAGCAGTTCTTC
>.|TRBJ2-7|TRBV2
CASSSTGREQYF
TGTGCCAGCAGCTCCACAGGGCGAGAGCAGTACTTC
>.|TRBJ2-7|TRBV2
CASSEQGGEQYF
TGTGCCAGCAGTGAACAGGGAGGCGAGCAGTACTTC
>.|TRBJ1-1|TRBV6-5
CASSWRGEAFF
TGTGCCAGCAGTTGGAGGGGTGAAGCTTTCTTT
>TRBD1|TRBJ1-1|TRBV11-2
CASSLRFGQGVSEAFF
TGTGCCAGCAGCTTAAGGTTTGGACAGGGCGTATCTGAAGCTTTCTTT
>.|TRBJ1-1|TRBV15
CATSRDKVGRGSDTEAFF
TGTGCCACCAGCAGAGATAAAGTTGGCAGAGGAAGCGACACTGAAGCTTTCTTT
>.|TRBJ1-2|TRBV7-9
CASSSVQANYGYTF
TGTGCCAGCAGCTCAGTACAGGCTAACTATGGCTACACCTTC
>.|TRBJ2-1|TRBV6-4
CASSDSVEGNEQFF
TGTGCCAGCAGTGACTCTGTAGAGGGCAATGAGCAGTTCTTC
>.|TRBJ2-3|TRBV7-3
CASSLQDTDTQYF
TGTGCCAGCAGCTTACAGGACACAGATACGCAGTATTTT
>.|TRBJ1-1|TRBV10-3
CAISPGSGGSVRTEAFF
TGTGCCATCAGCCCTGGGTCCGGAGGGTCGGTGCGCACTGAAGCTTTCTTT
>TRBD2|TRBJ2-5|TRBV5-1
CASSLSAGGLETQYF
TGCGCCAGCAGCTTGTCAGCGGGAGGGCTTGAGACCCAGTACTTC
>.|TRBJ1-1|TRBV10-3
CAISDVSSRGTEAFF
TGTGCCATCAGTGACGTTTCTTCCCGAGGCACTGAAGCTTTCTTT
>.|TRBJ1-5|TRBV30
CAWSVRLIPGDGQPQHF
TGTGCCTGGAGTGTACGATTAATTCCAGGGGACGGACAGCCCCAGCATTTT
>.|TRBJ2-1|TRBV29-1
CSVEDIRLGGYNEQFF
TGCAGCGTTGAAGATATTCGGCTAGGGGGTTACAATGAGCAGTTCTTC
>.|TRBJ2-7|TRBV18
CASSPPSLYEQYF
TGTGCCAGCTCACCACCGTCACTCTACGAGCAGTACTTC
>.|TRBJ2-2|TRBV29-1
CSVFYGELFF
TGCAGCGTTTTTTACGGGGAGCTGTTTTTT
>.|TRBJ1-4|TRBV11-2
CASSSRAPNEKLFF
TGTGCCAGCAGCTCCAGGGCGCCTAATGAAAAACTGTTTTTT
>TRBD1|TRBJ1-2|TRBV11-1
CASSETGDYGYTF
TGTGCCAGCAGCGAGACAGGGGACTATGGCTACACCTTC
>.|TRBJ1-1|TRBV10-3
CAISNMNTEAFF
TGTGCCATCAGTAATATGAACACTGAAGCTTTCTTT
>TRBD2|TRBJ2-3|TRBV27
CASRRTSRGTDTQYF
TGTGCCAGCAGGCGGACTAGCAGGGGCACAGATACGCAGTATTTT
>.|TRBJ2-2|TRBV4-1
CASSHSRAARPTGELFF
TGCGCCAGCAGCCACTCGAGAGCGGCACGTCCCACCGGGGAGCTGTTTTTT